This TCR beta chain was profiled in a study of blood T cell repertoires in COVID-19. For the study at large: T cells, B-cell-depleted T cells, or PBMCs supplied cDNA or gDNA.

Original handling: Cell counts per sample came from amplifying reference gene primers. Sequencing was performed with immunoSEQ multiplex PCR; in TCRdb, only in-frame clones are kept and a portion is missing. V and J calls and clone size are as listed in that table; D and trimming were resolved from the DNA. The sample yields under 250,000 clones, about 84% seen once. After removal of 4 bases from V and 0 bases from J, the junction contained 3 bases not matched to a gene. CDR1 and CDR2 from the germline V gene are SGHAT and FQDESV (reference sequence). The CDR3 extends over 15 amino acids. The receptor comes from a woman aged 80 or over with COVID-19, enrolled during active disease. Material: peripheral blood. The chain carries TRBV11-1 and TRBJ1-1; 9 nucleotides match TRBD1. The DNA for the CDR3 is TGTGCCAGCAGCTGGGGGGACAGGGTGAACACTGAAGCTTTCTTT. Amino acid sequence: CASSWGDRVNTEAFF.